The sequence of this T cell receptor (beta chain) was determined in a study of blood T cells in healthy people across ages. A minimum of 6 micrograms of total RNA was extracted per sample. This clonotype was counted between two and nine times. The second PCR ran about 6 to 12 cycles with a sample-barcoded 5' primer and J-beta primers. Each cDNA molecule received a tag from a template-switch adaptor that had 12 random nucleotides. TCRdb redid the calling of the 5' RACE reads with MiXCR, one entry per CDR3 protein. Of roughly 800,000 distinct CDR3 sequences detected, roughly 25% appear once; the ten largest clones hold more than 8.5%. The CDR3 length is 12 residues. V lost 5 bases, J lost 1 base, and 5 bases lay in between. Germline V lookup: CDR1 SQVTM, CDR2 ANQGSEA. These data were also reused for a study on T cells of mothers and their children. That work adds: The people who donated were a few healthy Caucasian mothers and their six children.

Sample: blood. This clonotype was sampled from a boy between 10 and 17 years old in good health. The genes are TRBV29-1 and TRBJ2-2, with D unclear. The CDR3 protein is CSVKGNTGELFF. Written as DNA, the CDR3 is TGCAGCGTTAAGGGGAACACCGGGGAGCTGTTTTTT.